These 28 T cell receptor beta chains were all obtained from the same sample, sequenced in a study of cytomegalovirus exposure and HLA in healthy donors. This PCR relied on a set of 60 Vbeta primers and 13 Jbeta primers. The repertoire was sequenced with immunoSEQ multiplex PCR; TCRdb's copy has only in-frame clones and lacks some. The table lists fewer than 250,000 clones, almost 75% of them singletons. Source material: PBMCs. These receptors all stem from a woman in her thirties in good health and CMV-seropositive.

The CDR3 loop reads CASSHEDEQFF. The DNA of the CDR3 is TGTGCCAGCAGCCACGAGGATGAGCAGTTCTTC. The gene calls are TRBV6-7 and TRBJ2-1, with D unclear. TRBV6-7 is placed among ORFs of uncertain function. The CDR3 is 11 residues long. V lost 6 bases and J 8 bases, leaving 8 bases between the germline ends.

The rearrangement joins TRBV19 to TRBJ1-1; 8 bases are shared with TRBD1. Trimming at V came to 8 bases and at J to 3 bases, leaving 11 bases not matched to a gene. The CDR3 extends over 15 amino acids. The germline V gene encodes CDR1 LNHDA and CDR2 SQIVND (reference sequence). The CDR3 loop reads CASRSQGARDTEAFF. DNA of the CDR3: TGTGCCAGTCGGAGTCAGGGGGCCCGGGACACTGAAGCTTTCTTT.

This chain connects TRBV5-4 to TRBJ1-3, with D uncertain. Germline CDR1 and CDR2: SGHNT and YYREEE (reference sequence). The V gene lost 4 bases and the J gene lost 0 bases, with 8 bases spanning the gap. This CDR3 has 14 amino acids. CDR3 loop: CASSADISGNTIYF. The CDR3 region has the DNA TGTGCCAGCAGCGCTGACATCTCTGGAAACACCATATATTTT.

This clone was seen a single time. The J gene is TRBJ2-2, the V gene TRBV5-4; 13 bases fit TRBD2. Germline CDR1 is SGHNT and CDR2 is YYREEE (reference sequence). The CDR3 spans 15 residues. The J segment lost 5 bases and the V segment lost 4 bases, leaving 2 bases of the junction unmatched. In nucleotides, the CDR3 is TGTGCCAGCAGCACTAGCGGGAGGGGGACCGGGGAGCTGTTTTTT. This sequence encodes CASSTSGRGTGELFF.

This clone was counted a few times. J is TRBJ1-1 and V is TRBV4-2; tentatively, D is TRBD1 (5 bases). Trimming removed 4 bases from V and 1 base from J, with 10 bases in between. The CDR3 runs to 14 residues. Germline values: CDR1 LGHNA, CDR2 YNFKEQ. The CDR3 DNA sequence: TGTGCCAGCAGCCCCCTGGGGGGGAACACTGAAGCTTTCTTT. Amino acids: CASSPLGGNTEAFF.

Here the CDR3 reads CASGLNKDRQLNTEAFF. As DNA, the CDR3 is TGTGCTAGTGGTTTGAATAAGGACAGGCAACTGAACACTGAAGCTTTCTTT. The J gene is TRBJ1-1, the V gene TRBV12-5; the match to TRBD1 covers 7 bases. Germline V lookup: CDR1 LGHNT, CDR2 FRNRAP. V lost 2 bases, J lost 0 bases, and 9 bases stayed unmatched. This CDR3 has 17 residues.

The chain uses TRBV28 and TRBJ1-1; possible D gene TRBD1, 5 bases. CDR1 is MDHEN and CDR2 is SYDVKM in the germline V gene. This CDR3 spans 14 amino acids. The V and J ends lost 2 bases and 1 base respectively, with 8 bases between them. Here the CDR3 DNA reads TGTGCCAGCAGTTTAAGGGGTGGGAACACTGAAGCTTTCTTT. The encoded protein is CASSLRGGNTEAFF.

J is TRBJ2-7 and V is TRBV5-1, with 8 positions matching TRBD1. This CDR3 has 15 amino acids. The ends lost 4 bases at V and 6 bases at J; junction bases unmatched: 12. Germline V gene sequence: CDR1 SGHRS, CDR2 YFSETQ. The CDR3 nucleotides read TGCGCCAGCAGCCTCACCAGGACAGGGTTTCGCGAGCAGTACTTC. Its protein is CASSLTRTGFREQYF.

V usage is TRBV12-5 and J usage is TRBJ1-2; D might be TRBD1 (6 bases). Deletions cut 3 bases from V and 7 bases from J, with 12 bases between. Germline V lookup: CDR1 LGHNT, CDR2 FRNRAP. The CDR3 sequence is 13 residues long. The CDR3 sequence is CASGFLQGGGYTF. Here the CDR3 DNA reads TGTGCTAGTGGTTTCCTACAGGGTGGTGGCTACACCTTC.

The V call is TRBV11-2, the J call TRBJ2-1; D gene unclear. Germline V CDR1 and CDR2: SGHAT, FQNNGV. V shed 2 bases and J shed 5 bases, with 10 bases lying between them. This CDR3 contains 14 residues. The CDR3 spells CASSLLVRDNEQFF. CDR3 nucleotides: TGTGCCAGCAGCTTACTAGTCCGAGACAATGAGCAGTTCTTC.

The chain uses TRBV13 and TRBJ2-1; 11 nucleotides match TRBD1. With V trimmed by 5 bases and J by 9 bases, 6 bases remained unmatched. The CDR3 spans 14 residues. Per the germline V gene, CDR1 is PRHDT and CDR2 is FYEKMQ (reference sequence). The CDR3 reads CASSPRTGGSEQFF. The DNA for the CDR3 is TGTGCCAGCAGCCCTCGGACAGGGGGCTCTGAGCAGTTCTTC.

A remark on this clone: Other DNA sequences in the same sample also yield this CDR3. The V and J genes are TRBV6-5 and TRBJ1-1; D is perhaps TRBD1 (5 bases). The CDR3 runs 15 residues. The germline V and J ends were trimmed by 1 base and 0 bases, with 9 bases remaining between them. CDR1 is MNHEY, CDR2 SVGAGI, per germline. The CDR3 loop is CASSYLGGLNTEAFF. The CDR3 DNA is TGTGCCAGCAGTTACTTGGGGGGGTTGAACACTGAAGCTTTCTTT.

The chain uses TRBV19 and TRBJ2-5, with D possibly matching TRBD1 (6 bases). V lost 6 bases and J lost 1, with 15 bases in between. Germline V gives CDR1 LNHDA, CDR2 SQIVND (reference sequence). The CDR3 totals 15 residues. Here the CDR3 DNA reads TGTGCCAGTAGCACCCCGGGGACACCCCAAGAGACCCAGTACTTC. Encoded protein: CASSTPGTPQETQYF.

The V gene is TRBV2, the J gene TRBJ1-5; maybe TRBD1 (5 bases). This CDR3 comprises 14 residues. V was clipped by 3 bases and J by 7 bases, with 13 bases between them. Germline V lookup: CDR1 SNHLY, CDR2 FYNNEI. CDR3 in amino acids: CASSEGEGRQPQHF. In DNA, the CDR3 is TGTGCCAGCAGTGAGGGGGAGGGCCGGCAGCCCCAGCATTTT. The full variable domain, completed using reference TRBV2 and TRBJ1-5, is EPEVTQTPSHQVTQMGQEVILRCVPISNHLYFYWYRQILGQKVEFLVSFYNNEISEKSEIFDDQFSVERPDGSNFTLKIRSTKLEDSAMYFCASSEGEGRQPQHFGDGTRLSIL.

The rearrangement links TRBV12-5 to TRBJ2-1; 8 bases fit TRBD1. With V trimmed by 4 bases and J by 8 bases, 7 bases remained unmatched. The CDR3 totals 14 residues. CDR1 is LGHNT, CDR2 FRNRAP, per germline. CDR3 residues: CASGWGTGLDEQFF. Written as DNA, the CDR3 is TGTGCTAGTGGTTGGGGGACAGGTCTAGATGAGCAGTTCTTC.

The sample holds one count of this clone. The genes are TRBV7-6 and TRBJ2-2; no clear D. CDR3 length equals 12 residues. CDR1 and CDR2 from the germline V gene are SGHVS and FNYEAQ. V was pared by 5 bases and J by 3 bases, with 4 bases between. The CDR3 bases are TGTGCCAGCAGCCAATACACCGGGGAGCTGTTTTTT. It is translated as CASSQYTGELFF. Variable domain in full (rest from reference TRBV7-6 and TRBJ2-2): GAGVSQSPRYKVTKRGQDVALRCDPISGHVSLYWYRQALGQGPEFLTYFNYEAQQDKSGLPNDRFSAERPEGSISTLTIQRTEQRDSAMYRCASSQYTGELFFGEGSRLTVL.

Concerning this clone: The junction departs from the called germline gene at one end, perhaps through a read error. This chain links TRBV4-1 with TRBJ2-7, with TRBD1 matching 9 bases. CDR1 MGHRA and CDR2 YSYEKL come from the germline V gene. CDR3 length equals 13 residues. As DNA, the CDR3 is TGCGCCAGCAGCCCGGACAGGGGATACGATCAGTACTTC. This gives the protein CASSPDRGYDQYF.

The chain joins TRBV28 to TRBJ2-7; unclear D gene. Germline V gene lookup returns CDR1 MDHEN and CDR2 SYDVKM. This CDR3 is built from 11 residues. V dropped 8 bases and J dropped 5 bases, with 10 bases sitting between them. CDR3 loop: CASGLSDEQYF. CDR3 in DNA: TGTGCCAGCGGCCTGAGCGACGAGCAGTACTTC.

J is TRBJ1-2 and V is TRBV6-1; D may be TRBD1 (6 bases). V lost 2 bases and J lost 2, with 9 bases in between. Germline V CDR1 and CDR2: MNHNS, SASEGT. The CDR3 covers 14 residues. CDR3 region: CASSELGANYGYTF. CDR3 coding DNA: TGTGCCAGCAGTGAACTGGGGGCGAACTATGGCTACACCTTC.

The rearrangement uses TRBV19 and TRBJ1-4, with 9 bases fitting TRBD1. Per germline, CDR1 LNHDA and CDR2 SQIVND (reference sequence). V shed 5 bases and J 12 bases; nucleotides not matched to a gene: 13. This CDR3 is built from 15 residues. In nucleotides, the CDR3 is TGTGCCAGTAGTTCCCACCGGGACAGGGACTGGCAACTGTTTTTT. The encoded protein is CASSSHRDRDWQLFF.

The chain has TRBV7-9 and TRBJ2-7, with D maybe TRBD2 (6 bases). Germline V CDR1 and CDR2: SEHNR, FQNEAQ (reference sequence). V lost 1 base and J lost 2, with 12 bases in between. This CDR3 contains 15 residues. In DNA, the CDR3 is TGTGCCAGCAGCTTAGGATCCGGGACTCCCTACGAGCAGTACTTC. Amino acid sequence: CASSLGSGTPYEQYF.

CDR3 sequence: CASTLREGPSEQYF. CDR3 DNA: TGTGCCAGCACATTGAGGGAAGGACCCTCCGAGCAGTACTTC. This rearrangement joins TRBV2 to TRBJ2-7; tentatively, D is TRBD2 (5 bases). The CDR3 loop spans 14 amino acids. The V end lost 7 bases, the J end lost 6 bases, and 19 bases lay between the germline ends. Germline-derived CDR1 and CDR2 are SNHLY and FYNNEI.

The chain combines TRBV5-1 with TRBJ2-2; the D is unclear. The V end lost 2 bases, the J end lost 5 bases, and 13 bases lay between the germline ends. The V gene's germline CDR1 is SGHRS and CDR2 YFSETQ. The CDR3 spans 15 residues. The CDR3 sequence is CASSLLGSETGELFF. The CDR3 coding sequence is TGCGCCAGCAGCTTACTCGGGTCGGAGACCGGGGAGCTGTTTTTT.

About this clone: The same CDR3 also results from other DNA sequences found in this sample. The chain combines TRBV19 with TRBJ2-7; 11 bases fit TRBD1. The germline gives CDR1 LNHDA, CDR2 SQIVND (reference sequence). The J segment lost 4 bases and the V segment lost 5 bases, leaving 4 bases of the junction unmatched. The CDR3 has 14 residues. Written as DNA, the CDR3 is TGTGCCAGTAGTCCCGGGACAGGGGGTTACGAGCAGTACTTC. Translating it yields CASSPGTGGYEQYF.

The chain links TRBV28 to TRBJ1-4; 11 bases match TRBD1. CDR1 and CDR2 from the germline V gene are MDHEN and SYDVKM. The CDR3 totals 16 residues. J was trimmed by 7 bases and V by 3 bases; bases with no gene match: 7. DNA for the CDR3: TGTGCCAGCAGTTTGGTGGGTGGGACAGGGGGTGAAAAACTGTTTTTT. This gives the protein CASSLVGGTGGEKLFF. The entire variable domain, with the rest obtained from reference TRBV28 and TRBJ1-4, is as follows: DVKVTQSSRYLVKRTGEKVFLECVQDMDHENMFWYRQDPGLGLRLIYFSYDVKMKEKGDIPEGYSVSREKKERFSLILESASTNQTSMYLCASSLVGGTGGEKLFFGSGTQLSVL.

V is TRBV10-3 and J is TRBJ1-5; D might be TRBD1 (5 bases). Trimming shortened V by 3 bases and J by 5 bases, and 14 bases separated the two germline ends. From germline, CDR1 is ENHRY and CDR2 SYGVKD. This CDR3 region has 15 residues. Here the CDR3 reads CAISEGVIVHQPQHF. CDR3 DNA: TGTGCCATCAGTGAAGGGGTTATAGTCCATCAGCCCCAGCATTTT.

The gene calls are TRBV5-1 and TRBJ1-4; D gene unclear. Germline V CDR1 and CDR2: SGHRS, YFSETQ. The CDR3 runs 16 residues. Trimming took 4 bases from V and 1 from J, leaving 14 bases between them. CDR3 sequence (DNA): TGCGCCAGCAGCAACGACGGACGGGGAACTAATGAAAAACTGTTTTTT. Translated: CASSNDGRGTNEKLFF.

This chain links TRBV27 with TRBJ2-1; 14 positions match TRBD2. The CDR3 has 16 amino acids. The J segment lost 8 bases and the V segment lost 3 bases, leaving 6 bases of the junction unmatched. Germline CDR1 reads MNHEY; CDR2 reads SMNVEV (reference sequence). The DNA for the CDR3 is TGTGCCAGCAGTTTGACTAGCGGGAGGGCTACGGATGAGCAGTTCTTC. The encoded protein is CASSLTSGRATDEQFF.